The rows below give T cell receptor beta chains drawn from one sample of a study of shared clonotypes between healthy human individuals. This table comes from immunoSEQ multiplex PCR, and its TCRdb copy is limited to in-frame clones, with some not included. The table lists under 2.5 million clones, around 92% of them singletons. Sequencing was performed on naive CD4+ T cells from PBMCs. The source of these receptors is a man aged 18 to 29 in good health. Some clones in this sample may be carry-over from other donors' samples. Each CDR3 is given with its conserved first and last residue. The D gene is left open where the match is weak. Rows give clone size only sometimes, using once, few, many, or a class for an expanded clone.

CDR3nt	CDR3aa	v_gene	j_gene	d_gene	abundance
TGTGCCAGTAGCAGACAGGGAGCTAACTATGGCTACACCTTC	CASSRQGANYGYTF	TRBV19	TRBJ1-2	TRBD1	-
TGCAGCGTCGATACCGGGAAGACGCAAGAAGCTTTCTTT	CSVDTGKTQEAFF	TRBV29-1	TRBJ1-1	-	-
TGTGCCAGCAGTGCGGGAGGCCATGTCACCGGGGAGCTGTTTTTT	CASSAGGHVTGELFF	TRBV2	TRBJ2-2	TRBD2	-
TGTGCCAGCAGCGACAGGGTCAGCGACGAGCAGTACTTC	CASSDRVSDEQYF	TRBV7-6	TRBJ2-7	TRBD1	-
TGTGCCAGCAGTGAAGCCAGGGCGCGCGGGGAGCTGTTTTTT	CASSEARARGELFF	TRBV2	TRBJ2-2	-	once
TGTGCCAGTAGTAGCGGGCCGCCGGGGTACAATGAGCAGTTCTTC	CASSSGPPGYNEQFF	TRBV19	TRBJ2-1	-	-
TGTGCCAGCAGCTTGCCGACAAACGCCAACTATGGCTACACCTTC	CASSLPTNANYGYTF	TRBV5-4	TRBJ1-2	-	few
TGTGCCAGCAGCTCCGGGACAGGGAACGAGCAGTACTTC	CASSSGTGNEQYF	TRBV11-2	TRBJ2-7	TRBD1	once
TGTGCCAGCAGAGGACTAGCGGGCACAGATACGCAGTATTTT	CASRGLAGTDTQYF	TRBV6-5	TRBJ2-3	TRBD2	-
TGCGCCAGCAGCTTAGGACAGACCACTGAAGCTTTCTTT	CASSLGQTTEAFF	TRBV5-1	TRBJ1-1	-	-
TGTGCCAGCAGCGTAGTGGCGGGAGGGGTAGATACGCAGTATTTT	CASSVVAGGVDTQYF	TRBV9	TRBJ2-3	TRBD2	-
TGTGCCAGCAGCCTCGGACTAGCGGGATCCCAGGATACGCAGTATTTT	CASSLGLAGSQDTQYF	TRBV6-4	TRBJ2-3	TRBD2	-
TGTGCCAGCAGCTTTTCCCCGGCAGCGGGGTCCGGGGAGCTGTTTTTT	CASSFSPAAGSGELFF	TRBV7-3	TRBJ2-2	TRBD2	-
TGCGCCAGCAGCTGGACAGGGGAGATTACGCAGTATTTT	CASSWTGEITQYF	TRBV5-1	TRBJ2-3	TRBD1	-
TGTGCCAGTAGCAGGGGCCAACATTTGGCAGATACGCAGTATTTT	CASSRGQHLADTQYF	TRBV19	TRBJ2-3	-	-
TGTGCCAGCAGCTTGGATGGGCTAGCTGGGAATGAGCAGTTCTTC	CASSLDGLAGNEQFF	TRBV5-4	TRBJ2-1	-	-
TGCGCCAGCAGCCAACCCGGGGTCACAGATACGCAGTATTTT	CASSQPGVTDTQYF	TRBV5-1	TRBJ2-3	-	-
TGTGCCAGCTCTTTACGGGTGGTAGCCAAAAACATTCAGTACTTC	CASSLRVVAKNIQYF	TRBV28	TRBJ2-4	-	-
TGTGCCAGCAGCTTGGTGGTGCTCGGCGGAAACACCATATATTTT	CASSLVVLGGNTIYF	TRBV5-5	TRBJ1-3	-	-